This is a list of T cell receptor beta chains from one sample in a study of metastatic and nonmetastatic thyroid tumors. TCRdb redid the clone calls on the PCR reads using MiXCR. The repertoire has roughly 21,000 clones, about 30% of them found once; the top ten carry around 21%. The sequencing sample was made of blood. The receptors were gathered from a female donor with papillary thyroid cancer or a benign thyroid nodule (not recorded which). Some clones in this sample may be carry-over from other donors' samples. The CDR3 runs from the conserved cysteine through the conserved F or W. A D gene is named only where the DNA matches it firmly. Clone size, where shown, is once, few, many, or a class for clones that have expanded.

d_gene	abundance	v_gene	j_gene	CDR3aa	CDR3nt
NA	few	TRBV29-1	TRBJ2-5	CSVFGYQETQYF	TGCAGCGTTTTCGGGTACCAAGAGACCCAGTACTTC
NA	many	TRBV5-1	TRBJ1-1	CASSEDTDEAFF	TGCGCCAGCAGCGAGGACACGGACGAAGCTTTCTTT
NA	NA	TRBV20-1	TRBJ1-2	CSAVPVQGTDIPNYGYTF	TGCAGTGCTGTGCCGGTACAGGGCACCGATATTCCAAACTATGGCTACACCTTC
NA	many	TRBV11-2	TRBJ2-1	CASTTPSSYNEQSF	TGTGCCAGCACTACCCCAAGCTCCTACAATGAGCAGTCCTTC
NA	many	TRBV12-3/TRBV12-4	TRBJ1-2	CASSPRGGTYGYTF	TGTGCCAGCAGTCCCCGGGGTGGGACCTATGGCTACACCTTC
NA	many	TRBV6-1	TRBJ2-6	CASWGAGAGANVLTF	TGTGCCAGCTGGGGGGCAGGGGCTGGGGCCAACGTCCTGACTTTC
TRBD1	medium-sized	TRBV7-8	TRBJ2-1	CASSYTGTEYNEQFF	TGTGCCAGCAGTTACACCGGGACAGAGTACAATGAGCAGTTCTTC
TRBD2	many	TRBV5-1	TRBJ2-1	CASSPRASGRDNEQFF	TGCGCCAGCAGCCCGAGGGCTAGCGGGAGGGACAATGAGCAGTTCTTC
TRBD2	medium-sized	TRBV20-1	TRBJ2-7	CSARLLAGAQPYEQYF	TGCAGTGCTAGGCTGCTAGCGGGAGCCCAACCCTACGAGCAGTACTTC
NA	NA	TRBV11-2	TRBJ2-7	CASSNSRSDSYEQYF	TGTGCCAGCAGCAATTCCCGTTCGGACTCCTACGAGCAGTACTTC
TRBD2	many	TRBV3-1	TRBJ2-3	CASSQGLAGGTDTQYF	TGTGCCAGCAGCCAAGGGCTAGCGGGGGGCACAGATACGCAGTATTTT
TRBD1	NA	TRBV6-2/TRBV6-3	TRBJ1-4	CASSYPDRDPPTNEKLFF	TGTGCCAGCAGTTACCCGGACAGGGATCCGCCAACTAATGAAAAACTGTTTTTT
TRBD1	NA	TRBV30	TRBJ1-4	CAWARDREKLFF	TGTGCCTGGGCCCGGGACAGAGAAAAACTGTTTTTT
NA	many	TRBV6-1	TRBJ1-1	CASSESAWPEAFF	TGTGCCAGCAGTGAATCGGCATGGCCTGAAGCTTTCTTT
NA	medium-sized	TRBV7-2	TRBJ1-3	CASSLARRASGNTIYF	TGTGCCAGCAGCTTAGCGCGGAGGGCGTCTGGAAACACCATATATTTT
TRBD1	many	TRBV6-2/TRBV6-3	TRBJ2-7	CASSPGQGSYEQYF	TGTGCCAGCAGCCCCGGACAGGGCAGCTACGAGCAGTACTTC
NA	many	TRBV24-1	TRBJ2-6	CATSDNLGPGANVLTF	TGTGCCACCAGTGACAATTTGGGCCCGGGGGCCAACGTCCTGACTTTC
NA	many	TRBV9	TRBJ1-1	CASSVGQTDTEAFF	TGTGCCAGCAGCGTAGGACAGACGGACACTGAAGCTTTCTTT
NA	medium-sized	TRBV7-8	TRBJ1-1	CASSLGVGRGTEAFF	TGTGCCAGCAGCTTAGGGGTAGGGAGGGGAACTGAAGCTTTCTTT
TRBD1	medium-sized	TRBV20-1	TRBJ2-7	CSARDLWTGEYEQYF	TGCAGTGCTAGAGATCTCTGGACAGGGGAGTACGAGCAGTACTTC
NA	few	TRBV4-2	TRBJ1-5	CASSQAGGNQPQHF	TGTGCCAGCAGCCAAGCAGGAGGCAATCAGCCCCAGCATTTT
NA	NA	TRBV20-1	TRBJ2-1	CRATPLGGHRYNEQFF	TGCCGTGCTACCCCCCTGGGCGGACATCGCTACAATGAGCAGTTCTTC
TRBD2	medium-sized	TRBV7-8	TRBJ2-1	CASSFVAGYEQFF	TGTGCCAGCAGTTTTGTAGCGGGCTACGAGCAGTTCTTC
TRBD2	NA	TRBV5-1	TRBJ2-7	CASTLSAPTSGSTWYF	TGCGCCAGCACCCTATCCGCTCCGACTAGCGGGAGCACTTGGTACTTC
NA	NA	TRBV11-2	TRBJ1-1	CASSHTVTWGTEAFF	TGTGCCAGCAGCCACACGGTCACCTGGGGCACTGAAGCTTTCTTT
NA	NA	TRBV4-1	TRBJ2-7	CASSQGLAITYEQYF	TGCGCCAGCAGCCAAGGCCTAGCGATTACCTACGAGCAGTACTTC
NA	once	TRBV5-1	TRBJ2-5	CASSSAAGETQYF	TGCGCCAGCAGCTCCGCCGCGGGGGAGACCCAGTACTTC
NA	many	TRBV5-6	TRBJ2-2	CASSPGPDSRVGELFF	TGTGCCAGCAGCCCCGGGCCGGACTCCCGAGTAGGGGAGCTGTTTTTT
NA	medium-sized	TRBV24-1	TRBJ1-1	CATSDTRARNTEAFF	TGTGCCACCAGTGATACACGGGCCCGGAACACTGAAGCTTTCTTT
NA	many	TRBV7-9	TRBJ2-7	CASSFGAGSSYEQYF	TGTGCCAGCAGCTTCGGCGCGGGGAGCTCCTACGAGCAGTACTTC
TRBD1	NA	TRBV5-1	TRBJ2-1	CASSSSTGRSNEQFF	TGCGCCAGCAGCTCCTCGACAGGGCGCTCCAATGAGCAGTTCTTC
NA	many	TRBV20-1	TRBJ1-5	CSASGGRGSNQPQHF	TGCAGTGCTAGCGGGGGCAGGGGTAGCAATCAGCCCCAGCATTTT
NA	NA	TRBV19	TRBJ1-5	CASSIKVPEFSNQPQHF	TGTGCCAGTAGTATTAAGGTGCCAGAATTTAGCAATCAGCCCCAGCATTTT
NA	few	TRBV12-3/TRBV12-4	TRBJ1-5	CASSTRTQPLHF	TGTGCCAGCAGTACACGCACTCAGCCCCTGCATTTT
TRBD1	medium-sized	TRBV7-2	TRBJ2-7	CASRGRDRGSYEQYF	TGTGCCAGCAGAGGACGGGACAGGGGTTCCTACGAGCAGTACTTC
TRBD2	few	TRBV20-1	TRBJ2-5	CSAREGLAGGVVETQYF	TGCAGTGCTAGAGAGGGACTAGCGGGGGGGGTCGTAGAGACCCAGTACTTC
NA	many	TRBV19	TRBJ2-5	CASSSFRSNQETQYF	TGTGCCAGTAGTTCCTTTAGATCGAACCAAGAGACCCAGTACTTC
TRBD1	few	TRBV6-1	TRBJ2-1	CASSEVQGAYNEQFF	TGTGCCAGCAGTGAGGTACAGGGGGCTTACAATGAGCAGTTCTTC
TRBD1	few	TRBV20-1	TRBJ2-2	CSASGLDRAKTGELFF	TGCAGTGCTAGTGGGTTAGACAGGGCTAAGACCGGGGAGCTGTTTTTT
NA	NA	TRBV11-2	TRBJ1-2	CASSLLGEGYTF	TGTGCCAGCAGCTTACTAGGGGAGGGCTACACCTTC
NA	medium-sized	TRBV7-9	TRBJ2-1	CASSHQRVSSYNEQFF	TGTGCCAGCAGCCACCAGCGGGTTAGCTCCTACAATGAGCAGTTCTTC
TRBD2	many	TRBV6-7	TRBJ2-5	CASFTSGEQETQYF	TGTGCCAGCTTCACTAGCGGAGAGCAAGAGACCCAGTACTTC
TRBD1	many	TRBV7-2	TRBJ2-3	CASAPGGRKDTQYF	TGTGCCAGCGCTCCAGGGGGCCGGAAAGATACGCAGTATTTT
NA	NA	TRBV24-1	TRBJ2-2	CATSERPDGELFF	TGTGCCACCAGTGAGAGGCCCGACGGGGAGCTGTTTTTT
TRBD1	once	TRBV5-1	TRBJ2-2	CASSSPPGQLGGELFF	TGCGCCAGCAGCTCACCCCCGGGACAGTTAGGCGGGGAGCTGTTTTTT
NA	many	TRBV6-4	TRBJ1-2	CASSAQGNYGYTF	TGTGCCAGCAGTGCCCAGGGAAACTATGGCTACACCTTC
NA	once	TRBV6-1	TRBJ2-3	CASSEMRTQYF	TGTGCCAGCAGTGAGATGCGTACGCAGTATTTT
NA	many	TRBV5-1	TRBJ2-1	CASSRPEFNEQFF	TGCGCCAGCAGCCGCCCCGAATTTAATGAGCAGTTCTTC
NA	many	TRBV4-3	TRBJ2-2	CASSPTTGYTGELFF	TGCGCCAGCAGCCCAACGACAGGCTACACCGGGGAGCTGTTTTTT
NA	NA	TRBV20-1	TRBJ2-7	CSAPAGVRGLEQYF	TGCAGTGCCCCGGCCGGAGTTCGGGGTCTCGAGCAGTACTTC
TRBD2	many	TRBV7-9	TRBJ2-1	CASSLAPSGIDNEQFF	TGTGCCAGCAGCTTAGCGCCCAGCGGGATAGACAATGAGCAGTTCTTC
TRBD2	many	TRBV29-1	TRBJ2-1	CSVELAGGFDEQFF	TGCAGCGTGGAACTAGCGGGAGGGTTCGATGAGCAGTTCTTC
TRBD2	medium-sized	TRBV6-2/TRBV6-3	TRBJ2-2	CASSYIAGGPTGELFF	TGTGCCAGCAGTTACATAGCGGGAGGGCCCACCGGGGAGCTGTTTTTT
TRBD2	NA	TRBV20-1	TRBJ2-1	CSARDLSGTSLNEQFF	TGCAGTGCTAGAGACCTCTCCGGGACTAGCCTGAATGAGCAGTTCTTC
NA	NA	TRBV5-1	TRBJ1-1	CASSFSGVGEAFF	TGCGCCAGCAGCTTCTCAGGGGTCGGTGAAGCTTTCTTT
NA	many	TRBV27	TRBJ1-2	CASSFSTRGGAGYTF	TGTGCCAGCAGTTTCTCGACGCGGGGGGGAGCTGGCTACACCTTC
NA	many	TRBV25-1	TRBJ2-3	CASRTSTDTQYF	TGTGCCAGCAGGACTAGTACAGATACGCAGTATTTT
TRBD2	many	TRBV12-3/TRBV12-4	TRBJ2-2	CASSLDAGGTGELFF	TGTGCCAGCAGTTTAGATGCGGGGGGCACCGGGGAGCTGTTTTTT
NA	once	TRBV18	TRBJ2-7	CASSPLEDGEQYF	TGTGCCAGCTCACCCCTAGAGGATGGCGAGCAGTACTTC
NA	NA	TRBV30	TRBJ1-6	CAWSAQDNSPLHF	TGTGCCTGGAGTGCCCAGGATAATTCACCCCTCCACTTT